This TCR beta chain was profiled in a study of OX40 agonist ivuxolimab in advanced cancers. Study details: Patients were infused with ivuxolimab every 2 weeks at 0.01 to 10 mg/kg. Recorded diagnoses for dose-escalation patients were hepatocellular carcinoma, melanoma, renal cell or head and neck cancer.

As concerns this clone: Antigen unknown.

Repertoires were generated with immunoSEQ multiplex PCR, while TCRdb's copy carries only in-frame clones and drops some. This repertoire shows 55,000 to 80,000 clones, about 81% found once; its top ten account for approximately 2.6%. Notes on the study in general: In general, CD8+ T cells held more expanded clones than CD4+ did, on average. Patients who responded partially at 0.1-3.0 mg/kg showed clonal expansion ranking among the lowest.

This CDR3 contains 15 residues. From germline, CDR1 is SGHTA and CDR2 FQGNSA. V lost 3 bases and J lost 2, with 14 bases in between. The V and J genes are TRBV7-2 and TRBJ2-7; perhaps TRBD1 as D (5 bases). Source: CD4+ or CD8+ T cells sorted from blood, taken in a trial of the OX40 agonist ivuxolimab. This TCR was sampled from an adult with an advanced solid tumor such as melanoma, head and neck, liver or kidney cancer. CDR3 residues: CASSFVPTGPYEQYF. The CDR3 coding sequence is TGTGCCAGCAGCTTTGTCCCCACAGGACCCTACGAGCAGTACTTC. Using reference TRBV7-2 and TRBJ2-7 for the parts outside the CDR3, the full variable domain is GAGVSQSPSNKVTEKGKDVELRCDPISGHTALYWYRQSLGQGLEFLIYFQGNSAPDKSGLPSDRFSAERTGGSVSTLTIQRTQQEDSAVYLCASSFVPTGPYEQYFGPGTRLTVT.